The present T cell receptor (beta chain) was sequenced within a study of blood T cell repertoires in COVID-19. Study details: Spain, Italy and the United States supplied samples that represented acute and convalescent COVID-19.

Produced via immunoSEQ multiplex PCR; TCRdb's table is partial and in-frame only. The sample has under 250,000 clones, around 82% seen once. The CDR3 is made up of 15 amino acids. V lost 5 bases and J lost 2, with 12 bases in between. CDR1 is SGHVS, CDR2 FQNEAQ, per germline. V is TRBV7-8 and J is TRBJ2-2; D may be TRBD1 (5 bases). This TCR was sampled from a woman aged 55-70 years with acute or convalescent COVID-19. The sequenced sample was peripheral blood. The CDR3 reads CASSTRQSNTGELFF. DNA for the CDR3: TGTGCCAGCAGCACCCGACAGAGTAACACCGGGGAGCTGTTTTTT.